The 15 T cell receptor beta chains below were found in one sample sequenced in a study of blood T cell repertoires in COVID-19. Sequencing was performed with immunoSEQ multiplex PCR; in TCRdb, only in-frame clones are kept and a portion is missing. The sample carries roughly 55,000 clones, under 85% recorded once. The sequencing sample was made of peripheral blood. All receptors come from a man aged 55 to 70 with acute or convalescent COVID-19.

The chain carries TRBV12-3 or TRBV12-4 and TRBJ2-3; 8 bases line up with TRBD1. The CDR3 has 13 residues. V lost 6 bases and J lost 4; bases outside the gene matches: 3. CDR3 in amino acids: CASSPDRADTQYF. The CDR3 bases are TGTGCCAGCAGCCCGGACAGGGCAGATACGCAGTATTTT.

Concerning this clone: Different DNA sequences within this sample yield the same CDR3. The chain combines TRBV5-1 with TRBJ1-2; 10 bases are shared with TRBD1. The germline gives CDR1 SGHRS, CDR2 YFSETQ. V lost 0 bases, J lost 5 bases, and 1 base stayed unmatched. The CDR3 is 14 amino acids. CDR3 residues: CASSLGTGGYGYTF. The DNA for the CDR3 is TGCGCCAGCAGCTTGGGGACAGGGGGGTATGGCTACACCTTC.

The chain is built from TRBV5-1 and TRBJ2-3, with 10 bases that match TRBD2. The CDR3 extends over 14 amino acids. Unmatched junction bases numbered 8, after V lost 10 bases and J lost 3 bases. Germline CDR1 reads SGHRS; CDR2 reads YFSETQ. CDR3 nucleotide sequence: TGCGCCTCCGCTAGCGGGGGTGTGACAGATACGCAGTATTTT. Amino acids: CASASGGVTDTQYF.

In its sample, this clone was seen once. V is TRBV7-9 and J is TRBJ1-3; D unresolved. The ends were cut back, 1 base at V and 4 bases at J, with 5 bases in the middle. The germline V gene has CDR1 SEHNR and CDR2 FQNEAQ (reference sequence). This CDR3 is 13 amino acids long. The CDR3 region is CASSLDEGNTIYF. The CDR3 nucleotides are TGTGCCAGCAGCTTAGATGAGGGAAACACCATATATTTT. Filled out from reference TRBV7-9 and TRBJ1-3, the complete variable domain reads DTGVSQNPRHKITKRGQNVTFRCDPISEHNRLYWYRQTLGQGPEFLTYFQNEAQLEKSRLLSDRFSAERPKGSFSTLEIQRTEQGDSAMYLCASSLDEGNTIYFGEGSWLTVV.

This chain joins TRBV21-1 and TRBJ1-3; the table's D gene call, TRBD1, was not cross checked with the DNA. TRBV21-1 is tagged as a pseudogene. The CDR3 loop spans 18 amino acids. CDR3 amino acids: CASSKVVGTGLSGNTIYF. The CDR3 nucleotides read TGTGCCAGCAGCAAAGTCGTCGGGACAGGGTTGTCTGGAAACACCATATATTTT.

This clone was seen more than once but under ten times. This rearrangement joins TRBV18 to TRBJ1-3, with 7 bases aligning to TRBD1. V was clipped by 3 bases and J by 2 bases; unmatched bases: 4. The CDR3 sequence is 15 residues long. From germline, CDR1 is KGHSH and CDR2 LQKENI. The CDR3 reads CASSPTGQTGNTIYF. The CDR3 nucleotides read TGTGCCAGCTCACCGACAGGGCAAACTGGAAACACCATATATTTT. Full variable domain (remainder filled in from reference TRBV18 and TRBJ1-3): NAGVMQNPRHLVRRRGQEARLRCSPMKGHSHVYWYRQLPEEGLKFMVYLQKENIIDESGMPKERFSAEFPKEGPSILRIQQVVRGDSAAYFCASSPTGQTGNTIYFGEGSWLTVV.

This sequence joins TRBV13 and TRBJ2-2, with TRBD2 matching over 7 bases. Germline V gives CDR1 PRHDT, CDR2 FYEKMQ (reference sequence). V lost 5 bases and J lost 4; bases outside the gene matches: 4. The CDR3 runs 14 residues. The CDR3 spells CASSPRTSTGELFF. The CDR3 bases are TGTGCCAGCAGCCCTCGGACTAGCACCGGGGAGCTGTTTTTT.

The V call is TRBV6-5, the J call TRBJ2-2, with D perhaps TRBD1 (6 bases). The V end lost 2 bases, the J end lost 3 bases, and 13 bases lay between the germline ends. Germline CDR1 and CDR2: MNHEY and SVGAGI. The CDR3 contains 16 residues. In DNA, the CDR3 is TGTGCCAGCAGTTACAATTACAGGGTCGACACCGGGGAGCTGTTTTTT. Translation gives CASSYNYRVDTGELFF.

This clone was seen many times. The chain links TRBV12-3 or TRBV12-4 to TRBJ2-2; TRBD2 is a possible D gene (5 bases). The length of the CDR3 is 13 residues. Trimming left V 2 bases short and J 6 bases short, with 7 bases between. CDR3 residues: CASSLKGAGELFF. The CDR3 DNA is TGTGCCAGCAGTTTAAAGGGAGCCGGGGAGCTGTTTTTT.

The chain employs TRBV28 and TRBJ2-3, with D maybe TRBD1 (6 bases). Trimming removed 2 bases at V and 5 bases at J, with 11 bases between. The CDR3 covers 14 residues. The germline gives CDR1 MDHEN, CDR2 SYDVKM. In DNA form, the CDR3 reads TGTGCCAGCAGTTTACCCGGGACACTAGATACGCAGTATTTT. Translation: CASSLPGTLDTQYF.

The J gene is TRBJ1-6, the V gene TRBV2; possible D gene TRBD1, 6 bases. Deletions cut 4 bases from V and 1 base from J, with 11 bases between. CDR1 SNHLY and CDR2 FYNNEI come from the germline V gene. This CDR3 is built from 16 residues. As DNA, the CDR3 is TGTGCCAGCAGTGGGCAGGGGCAATCCTATAATTCACCCCTCCACTTT. Its translation: CASSGQGQSYNSPLHF.

V and J are TRBV2 and TRBJ2-1; 14 nucleotides match TRBD2. Per the germline V gene, CDR1 is SNHLY and CDR2 is FYNNEI. V shed 5 bases, J shed 4 bases, and the junction held 4 bases outside the gene matches. The CDR3 sequence is 16 residues long. The CDR3 nucleotides read TGTGCCAGCAGTTCCGGGACTAGCGGGGGTTACAATGAGCAGTTCTTC. The encoded protein is CASSSGTSGGYNEQFF.

The rearrangement links TRBV18 to TRBJ2-6, with no clear D. This CDR3 has 15 residues. V dropped 3 bases and J dropped 0 bases, with 6 bases sitting between them. Germline loops: CDR1 KGHSH, CDR2 LQKENI. CDR3 region: CASSPLSSGANVLTF. DNA for the CDR3: TGTGCCAGCTCACCGTTGAGCTCTGGGGCCAACGTCCTGACTTTC.

Note on this clone: Other DNA sequences within the sample encode an identical CDR3. The V gene is TRBV6-5, the J gene TRBJ1-6; possible D gene TRBD1, 6 bases. The V gene lost 2 bases and the J gene lost 4 bases, with 6 bases spanning the gap. There are 14 residues in the CDR3. In germline, CDR1 is MNHEY, CDR2 SVGAGI. The CDR3 nucleotides read TGTGCCAGCAGTTACAGGGGGTATAATTCACCCCTCCACTTT. It encodes CASSYRGYNSPLHF.

This clone has just a few counts. The identical CDR3 is also encoded by other nucleotide sequences in the sample. The genes are TRBV19 and TRBJ1-2, with 11 bases that match TRBD1. V lost 4 bases to trimming and J lost 2 bases; unmatched junction nucleotides: 0. The CDR3 is 14 residues long. CDR1 is LNHDA, CDR2 SQIVND, per germline (reference sequence). The CDR3 loop reads CASSRDRGNYGYTF. CDR3 nucleotides: TGTGCCAGTAGTAGGGACAGGGGGAACTATGGCTACACCTTC. The full variable domain, its missing parts supplied by reference TRBV19 and TRBJ1-2, is DGGITQSPKYLFRKEGQNVTLSCEQNLNHDAMYWYRQDPGQGLRLIYYSQIVNDFQKGDIAEGYSVSREKKESFPLTVTSAQKNPTAFYLCASSRDRGNYGYTFGSGTRLTVV.